Listed below are T cell receptor beta chains from one sample, sequenced in a study of blood T cell repertoires in COVID-19. Some clones are missing from TCRdb's copy, which holds only in-frame ones; the method was immunoSEQ multiplex PCR. The table lists hundreds of thousands of clones, more than 75% of them singletons. Sequences were obtained from peripheral blood. The receptors originated from a woman in her late teens or twenties who had recovered from COVID-19. CDR3s include the opening cysteine and the closing phenylalanine or tryptophan. D genes are given only for firm matches. Where a row states a size, it is once, few, many or the class of an expanded clone; other rows omit it.

D gene,J gene,clone size,V gene,CDR3 protein,CDR3 DNA
-,TRBJ2-5,once,TRBV29-1,CSASPTVKETQYF,TGCAGCGCCTCACCGACAGTGAAAGAGACCCAGTACTTC
-,TRBJ2-6,-,TRBV6-2/TRBV6-3,CASSSQGSGANVLTF,TGTGCCAGCAGTTCTCAGGGCTCTGGGGCCAACGTCCTGACTTTC
-,TRBJ2-1,-,TRBV19,CASSPRFTYNEQFF,TGTGCCAGTAGTCCCAGGTTTACCTACAATGAGCAGTTCTTC
-,TRBJ1-1,-,TRBV3-1/TRBV3-2,CASSLNRNTEAFF,TGTGCCAGCAGCCTAAATAGGAACACTGAAGCTTTCTTT
-,TRBJ2-3,-,TRBV2,CASSGSRGDTQYF,TGTGCCAGCAGTGGTAGCAGGGGAGATACGCAGTATTTT
TRBD1,TRBJ1-2,-,TRBV7-8,CASSGTGNYGYTF,TGTGCCAGCAGCGGGACAGGGAACTATGGCTACACCTTC
TRBD1,TRBJ1-1,once,TRBV10-3,CAISEFGTGRNTEAFF,TGTGCCATCAGTGAGTTCGGGACAGGGAGGAACACTGAAGCTTTCTTT
-,TRBJ1-1,-,TRBV9,CASSVNGAGVSEAFF,TGTGCCAGCAGCGTTAACGGGGCAGGGGTTTCTGAAGCTTTCTTT
-,TRBJ1-4,-,TRBV9,CASSVDWGESNEKLFF,TGTGCCAGCAGCGTAGACTGGGGGGAGAGTAATGAAAAACTGTTTTTT
TRBD1,TRBJ1-5,-,TRBV24-1,CATSLGTVSNQPQHF,TGTGCCACCAGTCTCGGGACAGTTAGCAATCAGCCCCAGCATTTT
-,TRBJ1-2,-,TRBV10-3,CAAQTGNYGYTF,TGTGCCGCCCAGACAGGAAACTATGGCTACACCTTC
-,TRBJ1-5,-,TRBV28,CASRTTKGLWMDQPQHF,TGTGCCAGCAGGACGACTAAGGGACTTTGGATGGATCAGCCCCAGCATTTT
TRBD2,TRBJ2-1,few,TRBV10-3,CAIAGTSGRNEQFF,TGTGCCATAGCCGGGACTAGCGGGAGAAATGAGCAGTTCTTC
TRBD1,TRBJ2-5,-,TRBV5-6,CASSFRGYQETQYF,TGTGCCAGCAGCTTCAGGGGGTACCAAGAGACCCAGTACTTC
-,TRBJ1-2,-,TRBV30,CAWSRRGYGYTF,TGTGCCTGGAGTCGACGGGGCTATGGCTACACCTTC
TRBD2,TRBJ2-2,once,TRBV19,CASSGQGGSGRDLGELFF,TGTGCCAGTAGCGGACAGGGCGGTAGCGGGAGGGATCTCGGGGAGCTGTTTTTT
TRBD1,TRBJ1-1,-,TRBV5-4,CASSLAKQGKVTEAFF,TGTGCCAGCAGCTTGGCCAAACAGGGGAAGGTCACTGAAGCTTTCTTT
-,TRBJ2-3,few,TRBV7-2,CASSLALAPIQGHTDTQYF,TGTGCCAGCAGCTTAGCACTGGCCCCTATTCAGGGCCACACAGATACGCAGTATTTT
TRBD1,TRBJ2-2,-,TRBV5-1,CASSLQGAETGELFF,TGCGCCAGCAGCTTACAGGGGGCTGAGACCGGGGAGCTGTTTTTT
TRBD1,TRBJ1-2,-,TRBV24-1,CATSDLQQGRYGYTF,TGTGCCACCAGTGATTTGCAACAGGGGAGGTATGGCTACACCTTC
TRBD1,TRBJ1-1,once,TRBV19,CASSNRTGGYLEAFF,TGTGCCAGTAGTAACAGGACAGGGGGATATTTGGAAGCTTTCTTT
-,TRBJ1-1,once,TRBV5-1,CASSTAGNTEAFF,TGCGCCAGCAGCACTGCGGGGAACACTGAAGCTTTCTTT
TRBD1,TRBJ1-2,-,TRBV11-3,CASSPYDRGYGYTF,TGTGCCAGCAGCCCATACGACAGGGGCTATGGCTACACCTTC
-,TRBJ2-2,-,TRBV21-1,CASRTGWYGELFF,TGTGCCAGCAGAACAGGGTGGTACGGGGAGCTGTTTTTT
-,TRBJ2-1,once,TRBV13,CASSLGQTTSYEQFF,TGTGCCAGCAGCTTAGGCCAGACTACCTCGTATGAGCAGTTCTTC
-,TRBJ1-4,once,TRBV18,CASSRGSDGEKLFF,TGTGCCAGCTCACGAGGTAGTGATGGCGAAAAACTGTTTTTT
TRBD2,TRBJ2-5,-,TRBV11-3,CASSLEAGVETQYF,TGTGCCAGCAGCTTAGAGGCGGGAGTCGAGACCCAGTACTTC
-,TRBJ1-1,-,TRBV5-4,CASHTGLRWTEAFF,TGTGCCAGCCACACGGGACTCCGATGGACTGAAGCTTTCTTT
-,TRBJ1-1,-,TRBV9,CASRRGGPNTEAFF,TGTGCCAGCAGGAGGGGGGGTCCCAACACTGAAGCTTTCTTT
-,TRBJ1-1,-,TRBV6-2/TRBV6-3,CASSYVTLDTEAFF,TGTGCCAGCAGTTACGTCACTTTGGACACTGAAGCTTTCTTT
-,TRBJ1-3,-,TRBV30,CAWSGDFAGNTIYF,TGTGCCTGGAGTGGGGACTTCGCTGGAAACACCATATATTTT
TRBD1,TRBJ1-1,-,TRBV5-4,CASSLDRGTEAFF,TGTGCCAGCAGCTTGGACAGGGGCACTGAAGCTTTCTTT
-,TRBJ2-1,-,TRBV2,CASSEALAGNNEQFF,TGTGCCAGCAGTGAGGCACTAGCCGGTAACAATGAGCAGTTCTTC
TRBD2,TRBJ2-3,-,TRBV7-9,CASSLSVGGSPTDTQYF,TGTGCCAGCAGCTTATCGGTTGGCGGGAGCCCCACAGATACGCAGTATTTT
TRBD1,TRBJ1-2,-,TRBV19,CATEDRVYGYTF,TGTGCCACCGAAGACAGGGTTTATGGCTACACCTTC
TRBD1,TRBJ1-5,-,TRBV6-5,CASRTGSQPQHF,TGTGCCAGCAGGACAGGGAGTCAGCCCCAGCATTTT
-,TRBJ2-2,-,TRBV6-6,CASSPLRGGGGELFF,TGTGCCAGCAGTCCTCTCCGGGGAGGAGGCGGGGAGCTGTTTTTT
TRBD1,TRBJ2-2,-,TRBV9,CASSGDRVGGELFF,TGTGCCAGCAGCGGGGACAGGGTTGGCGGGGAGCTGTTTTTT
TRBD2,TRBJ2-3,-,TRBV7-2,CASSPGTSGRLDTQYF,TGTGCCAGCAGCCCGGGGACTAGCGGGAGACTAGATACGCAGTATTTT
TRBD2,TRBJ2-3,-,TRBV5-1,CASSSGLAGSTDTQYF,TGCGCCAGCAGCTCGGGACTAGCGGGAAGCACAGATACGCAGTATTTT
TRBD1,TRBJ2-2,-,TRBV30,CAWSLVSTGTGGKNGELFF,TGTGCCTGGAGTCTCGTATCAACCGGGACAGGGGGAAAGAACGGGGAGCTGTTTTTT
-,TRBJ2-5,-,TRBV7-2,CASSLNRLNQMPETQYF,TGTGCCAGCAGCTTAAATCGTCTGAACCAGATGCCGGAGACCCAGTACTTC
TRBD2,TRBJ2-1,-,TRBV11-3,CASSLNPPGLGPNEQFF,TGTGCCAGCAGCCTCAATCCACCGGGACTAGGACCCAATGAGCAGTTCTTC
-,TRBJ1-2,-,TRBV29-1,CSVDQGYGYTF,TGCAGCGTTGATCAGGGTTATGGCTACACCTTC